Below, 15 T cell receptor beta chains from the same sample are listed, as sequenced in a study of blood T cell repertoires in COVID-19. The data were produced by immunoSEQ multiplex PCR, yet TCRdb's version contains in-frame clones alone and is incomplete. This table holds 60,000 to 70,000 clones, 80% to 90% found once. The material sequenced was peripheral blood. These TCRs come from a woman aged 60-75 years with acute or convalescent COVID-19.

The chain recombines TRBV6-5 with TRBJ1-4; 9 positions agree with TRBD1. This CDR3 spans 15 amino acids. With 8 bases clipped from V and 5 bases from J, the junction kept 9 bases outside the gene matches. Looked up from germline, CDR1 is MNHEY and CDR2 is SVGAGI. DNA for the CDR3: TGTGCCAGCGGATCTTGGACAGGGGTGAATGAAAAACTGTTTTTT. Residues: CASGSWTGVNEKLFF.

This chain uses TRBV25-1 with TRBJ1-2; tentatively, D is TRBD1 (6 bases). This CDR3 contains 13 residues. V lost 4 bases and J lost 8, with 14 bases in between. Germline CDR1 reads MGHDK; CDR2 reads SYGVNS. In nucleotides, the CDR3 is TGTGCCAGCAGTGGGCGCAGGGGATGGGGCTACACCTTC. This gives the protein CASSGRRGWGYTF.

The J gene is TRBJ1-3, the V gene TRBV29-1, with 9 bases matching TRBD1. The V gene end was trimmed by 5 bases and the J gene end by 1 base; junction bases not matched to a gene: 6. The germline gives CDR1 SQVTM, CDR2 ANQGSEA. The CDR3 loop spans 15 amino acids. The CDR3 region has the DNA TGCAGCGTTCGGGGACAGGGATTTTCTGGAAACACCATATATTTT. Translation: CSVRGQGFSGNTIYF.

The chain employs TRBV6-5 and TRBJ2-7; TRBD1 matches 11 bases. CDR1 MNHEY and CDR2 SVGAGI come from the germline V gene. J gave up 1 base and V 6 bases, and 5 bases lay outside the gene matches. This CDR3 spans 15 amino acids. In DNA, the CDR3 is TGTGCCAGCAGATTGGGACAGGGGGGATCCTACGAGCAGTACTTC. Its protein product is CASRLGQGGSYEQYF.

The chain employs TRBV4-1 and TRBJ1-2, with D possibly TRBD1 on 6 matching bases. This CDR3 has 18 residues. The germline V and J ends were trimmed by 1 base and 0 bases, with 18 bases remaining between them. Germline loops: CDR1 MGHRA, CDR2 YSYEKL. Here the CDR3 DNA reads TGCGCCAGCAGCCAAGCCGGGCGGACAGAAATAACTAACTATGGCTACACCTTC. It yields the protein CASSQAGRTEITNYGYTF.

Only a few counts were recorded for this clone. CDR3 nucleotide sequence: TGTGCCAGCAGCTTAGGGGACAGGGGCATTGAAAAACTGTTTTTT. Translating gives CASSLGDRGIEKLFF. The rearrangement links TRBV7-2 to TRBJ1-4, with TRBD1 matching over 10 bases. V dropped 1 base and J dropped 7; count of bases not matched to a gene: 3. Germline assignment: CDR1 SGHTA and CDR2 FQGNSA. The CDR3 totals 15 residues.

CDR3 in DNA: TGTGCCAGCAGCCTTCCGGGACTAGCGGGGCTGCGGGTCTACAATGAGCAGTTCTTC. This encodes CASSLPGLAGLRVYNEQFF. V is TRBV7-9 and J is TRBJ2-1; TRBD2 matches 13 bases. This CDR3 has 19 amino acids. Germline V gene data show CDR1 as SEHNR and CDR2 as FQNEAQ (reference sequence). The V and J ends lost 5 bases and 3 bases, in that order; junction bases with no gene match: 13.

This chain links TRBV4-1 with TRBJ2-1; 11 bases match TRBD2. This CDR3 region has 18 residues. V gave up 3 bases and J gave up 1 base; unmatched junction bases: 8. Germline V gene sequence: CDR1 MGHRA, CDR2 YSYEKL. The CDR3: CASSHILSSGGSYNEQFF. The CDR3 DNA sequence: TGCGCCAGCAGCCATATCCTCTCTAGCGGGGGGTCCTACAATGAGCAGTTCTTC.

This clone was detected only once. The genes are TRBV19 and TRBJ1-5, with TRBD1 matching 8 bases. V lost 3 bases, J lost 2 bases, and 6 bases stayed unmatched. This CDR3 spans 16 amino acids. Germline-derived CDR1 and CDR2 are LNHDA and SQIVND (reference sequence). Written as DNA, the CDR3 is TGTGCCAGTAGTATTACAGGGGGTATAGGCAATCAGCCCCAGCATTTT. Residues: CASSITGGIGNQPQHF. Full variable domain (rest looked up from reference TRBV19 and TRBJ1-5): DGGITQSPKYLFRKEGQNVTLSCEQNLNHDAMYWYRQDPGQGLRLIYYSQIVNDFQKGDIAEGYSVSREKKESFPLTVTSAQKNPTAFYLCASSITGGIGNQPQHFGDGTRLSIL.

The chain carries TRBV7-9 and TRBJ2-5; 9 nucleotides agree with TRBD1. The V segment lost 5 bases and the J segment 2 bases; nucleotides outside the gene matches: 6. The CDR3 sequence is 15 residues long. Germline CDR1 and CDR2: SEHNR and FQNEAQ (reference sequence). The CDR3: CASSLRQGGQETQYF. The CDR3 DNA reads TGTGCCAGCAGCCTCCGACAGGGGGGACAAGAGACCCAGTACTTC.

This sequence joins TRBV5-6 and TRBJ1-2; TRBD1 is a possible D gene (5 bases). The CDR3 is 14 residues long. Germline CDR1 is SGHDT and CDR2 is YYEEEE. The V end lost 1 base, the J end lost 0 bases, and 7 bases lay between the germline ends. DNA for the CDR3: TGTGCCAGCAGCTTGAGCAGGGCTAACTATGGCTACACCTTC. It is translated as CASSLSRANYGYTF. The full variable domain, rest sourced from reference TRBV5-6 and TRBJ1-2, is DAGVTQSPTHLIKTRGQQVTLRCSPKSGHDTVSWYQQALGQGPQFIFQYYEEEERQRGNFPDRFSGHQFPNYSSELNVNALLLGDSALYLCASSLSRANYGYTFGSGTRLTVV.

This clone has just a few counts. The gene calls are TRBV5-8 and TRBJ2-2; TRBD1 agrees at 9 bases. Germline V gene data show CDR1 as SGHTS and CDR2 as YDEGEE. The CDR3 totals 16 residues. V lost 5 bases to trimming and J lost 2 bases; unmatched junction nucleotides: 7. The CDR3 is CASRRNRGQNTGELFF. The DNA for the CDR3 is TGTGCCAGCAGGCGGAACAGGGGGCAAAACACCGGGGAGCTGTTTTTT.

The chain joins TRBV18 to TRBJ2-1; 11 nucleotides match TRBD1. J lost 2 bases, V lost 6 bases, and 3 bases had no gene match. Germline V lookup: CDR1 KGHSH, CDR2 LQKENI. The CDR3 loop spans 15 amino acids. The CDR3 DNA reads TGTGCCAGCTCGGACAGGGGGCCAGCCTACAATGAGCAGTTCTTC. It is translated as CASSDRGPAYNEQFF. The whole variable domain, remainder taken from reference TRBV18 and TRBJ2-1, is NAGVMQNPRHLVRRRGQEARLRCSPMKGHSHVYWYRQLPEEGLKFMVYLQKENIIDESGMPKERFSAEFPKEGPSILRIQQVVRGDSAAYFCASSDRGPAYNEQFFGPGTRLTVL.

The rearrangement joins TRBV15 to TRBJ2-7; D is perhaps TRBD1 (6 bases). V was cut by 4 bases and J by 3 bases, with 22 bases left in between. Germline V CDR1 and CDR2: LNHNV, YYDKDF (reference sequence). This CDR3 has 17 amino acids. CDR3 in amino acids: CATSTTNPGQGGYEQYF. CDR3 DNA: TGTGCCACCAGCACCACAAACCCGGGACAAGGGGGCTACGAGCAGTACTTC.

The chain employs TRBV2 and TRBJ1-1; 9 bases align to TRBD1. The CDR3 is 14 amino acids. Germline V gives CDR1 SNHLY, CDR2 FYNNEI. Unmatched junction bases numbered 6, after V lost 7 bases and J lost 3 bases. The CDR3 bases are TGTGCCAGCAAGTCACAGGGGGCAGACACTGAAGCTTTCTTT. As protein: CASKSQGADTEAFF.